The clone carrying this T cell receptor (beta chain) was found a few times. Its antigen is currently unknown. TCRdb processed the 5' RACE reads anew with MiXCR; each CDR3 protein has one entry. The repertoire holds fewer than 450,000 distinct CDR3 sequences, with roughly 21% as singletons. This specimen belongs to a study of T-cell memory formation after mild COVID-19. Study-level findings and limits: CD4/CD8 balance characterized clones contracting day 15 to 85, and CD4+ skew characterized later expanders. Clones that contracted clustered mainly in CM and EM if CD4+ and in EMRA if CD8+.

The germline V gene encodes CDR1 MNHEY and CDR2 SMNVEV (reference sequence). Trimming took off 0 bases at V and 4 bases at J, with 7 bases between the two ends. This CDR3 has 13 amino acids. This sequence joins TRBV27 and TRBJ2-7; D is unresolved. Sequencing input: PBMCs or a T cell subset sorted from them (not recorded which). The sequence derives from an adult woman who had mild COVID-19 (a few samples of this study predate the infection). Cell type and time point are not known. The CDR3 nucleotides read TGTGCCAGCAGTTTATCGATGGATTACGAGCAGTACTTC. Translation: CASSLSMDYEQYF.